Below are 27 T cell receptor beta chains sequenced from a single sample in a study of shared clonotypes between healthy human individuals. Profiling relied on immunoSEQ multiplex PCR, and the TCRdb table lists in-frame clones only, not all of them. Seen here are about 2.3 million clones, approximately 95% observed once, and the top ten hold about 0.39%. Source material: naive CD4+ T cells from PBMCs. Regarding subset: CD45RA+ positively selected. The receptors were sampled from a man younger than 35 in good health. Some clones in this sample may be carry-over from other donors' samples.

V gene TRBV25-1 combines with J gene TRBJ2-5; D might be TRBD2 (7 bases). CDR1 and CDR2 from the germline V gene are MGHDK and SYGVNS. The CDR3 is 16 amino acids. Trimming stripped 3 bases from V and 5 bases from J, with 19 bases between. In DNA form, the CDR3 reads TGTGCCAGCAGTGAGGGCGGGGGCAGTGGGTACGAGACCCAGTACTTC. Its protein is CASSEGGGSGYETQYF.

The chain employs TRBV7-3 and TRBJ2-3; 9 bases align to TRBD2. V was pared by 5 bases and J by 5 bases, with 14 bases of the junction left unmatched. The CDR3 totals 17 residues. Germline V gene data show CDR1 as SGHTA and CDR2 as FQGTGA. This CDR3 is CASSPTQIAGARDTQYF. CDR3 DNA sequence: TGTGCCAGCAGCCCGACTCAGATAGCGGGAGCTCGAGATACGCAGTATTTT.

The chain uses TRBV30 and TRBJ2-7; TRBD1 agrees at 7 bases. The CDR3 extends over 15 amino acids. Trimming at V came to 2 bases and at J to 3 bases, leaving 10 bases not matched to a gene. Germline V lookup: CDR1 GTSNPN, CDR2 SVGIG (reference sequence). CDR3 loop: CAWSTLKRQGYEQYF. As DNA, the CDR3 is TGTGCCTGGAGTACCCTCAAAAGACAGGGCTACGAGCAGTACTTC.

This clone came up a few times. The V call is TRBV4-1, the J call TRBJ1-1, with no clear D. The CDR3 is made up of 17 amino acids. Trimming removed 4 bases from V and 7 bases from J, with 25 bases in between. CDR1 and CDR2 (germline): MGHRA, YSYEKL. DNA for the CDR3: TGCGCCAGCAGCCTCAGTTCGGGCCTCTTCAAAGAGGGTGAAGCTTTCTTT. Its protein is CASSLSSGLFKEGEAFF.

The rearrangement joins TRBV18 to TRBJ2-7, with 7 bases lining up with TRBD1. CDR3 size: 13 residues. V lost 6 bases to trimming and J lost 7 bases; unmatched junction nucleotides: 9. CDR1 is KGHSH, CDR2 LQKENI, per germline. The CDR3 sequence is CASSGEVQGEQYF. CDR3 nucleotide sequence: TGTGCCAGCTCCGGTGAAGTACAGGGGGAGCAGTACTTC.

The chain uses TRBV7-9 and TRBJ2-3, with D possibly TRBD2 on 6 matching bases. This CDR3 contains 16 residues. V was pared by 1 base and J by 3 bases, with 14 bases between. The germline CDR1 and CDR2 sequences are SEHNR and FQNEAQ (reference sequence). CDR3 protein: CASSLVGGAATDTQYF. In DNA, the CDR3 is TGTGCCAGCAGCTTAGTAGGAGGGGCGGCTACAGATACGCAGTATTTT.

The V and J genes are TRBV10-3 and TRBJ2-1, with 14 positions matching TRBD2. This CDR3 comprises 20 residues. J gave up 2 bases and V 4 bases, and 13 bases lay outside the gene matches. CDR1 and CDR2 from the germline V gene are ENHRY and SYGVKD. CDR3 residues: CAISAGLAGASELPYNEQFF. In nucleotides, the CDR3 is TGTGCCATCAGTGCGGGACTAGCGGGAGCATCCGAATTGCCCTACAATGAGCAGTTCTTC.

The chain links TRBV30 to TRBJ2-7; 10 nucleotides line up with TRBD1. The germline CDR1 and CDR2 sequences are GTSNPN and SVGIG (reference sequence). The J segment lost 5 bases and the V segment lost 5 bases, leaving 3 bases of the junction unmatched. The CDR3 is 12 amino acids. CDR3: CAWGTGAHEQYF. CDR3 coding DNA: TGTGCCTGGGGGACAGGGGCCCACGAGCAGTACTTC.

A single count supports this clone. The chain recombines TRBV4-1 with TRBJ1-2, with 9 nucleotides matching TRBD1. The CDR3 loop spans 17 amino acids. Unmatched junction bases numbered 12, after V lost 4 bases and J lost 3 bases. The germline gives CDR1 MGHRA, CDR2 YSYEKL. The CDR3 bases are TGCGCCAGCAGCCGCAGCCGGGACAGGGCGGTTGACTATGGCTACACCTTC. It codes for CASSRSRDRAVDYGYTF.

The CDR3 spells CASSFRPGDEQYF. The DNA of the CDR3 is TGTGCCAGCAGTTTCCGCCCGGGGGACGAGCAGTACTTC. The rearrangement joins TRBV28 to TRBJ2-7; weak D call: TRBD2 (6 bases). CDR1 is MDHEN, CDR2 SYDVKM, per germline. Trimming shortened V by 3 bases and J by 5 bases, and 11 bases separated the two germline ends. The CDR3 contains 13 residues.

The V gene is TRBV6-1, the J gene TRBJ1-4; TRBD1 agrees at 8 bases. V shed 4 bases, J shed 5 bases, and the junction held 9 bases outside the gene matches. The CDR3 sequence is 16 residues long. Germline V gene sequence: CDR1 MNHNS, CDR2 SASEGT. Here the CDR3 DNA reads TGTGCCAGCAGTGTGACAGGGGCCTTTGTGAATGAAAAACTGTTTTTT. This sequence encodes CASSVTGAFVNEKLFF.

V is TRBV6-1 and J is TRBJ2-2, with D perhaps matching TRBD1 or TRBD2 (5 bases each). V lost 0 bases, J lost 3 bases, and 8 bases lay in between. CDR3 length: 15 residues. The V gene's germline CDR1 is MNHNS and CDR2 SASEGT. The CDR3 DNA reads TGTGCCAGCAGTGAAGCGTTGGGGGACACCGGGGAGCTGTTTTTT. The encoded protein is CASSEALGDTGELFF.

This rearrangement joins TRBV5-6 to TRBJ2-1; no reliable D call. The V end was cut by 1 base, the J end by 14 bases, with 13 bases between. The CDR3 is 12 residues long. Germline V gives CDR1 SGHDT, CDR2 YYEEEE. The CDR3 nucleotides are TGTGCCAGCAGCTTGTTCCGGAACCCGGAGTTCTTC. Translation gives CASSLFRNPEFF.

This clone was observed once. The chain couples TRBV7-9 to TRBJ2-1, with 10 bases lining up with TRBD2. CDR1 SEHNR and CDR2 FQNEAQ come from the germline V gene (reference sequence). With 3 bases clipped from V and 6 bases from J, the junction kept 5 bases outside the gene matches. The CDR3 totals 15 residues. For the CDR3, the DNA is TGTGCCAGCAGCTTTACTAGCGGGATAGGCAATGAGCAGTTCTTC. Translating it yields CASSFTSGIGNEQFF. Full variable domain (remainder filled in from reference TRBV7-9 and TRBJ2-1): DTGVSQNPRHKITKRGQNVTFRCDPISEHNRLYWYRQTLGQGPEFLTYFQNEAQLEKSRLLSDRFSAERPKGSFSTLEIQRTEQGDSAMYLCASSFTSGIGNEQFFGPGTRLTVL.

The chain employs TRBV7-2 and TRBJ2-7; D remains unclear. V lost 3 bases, J lost 10 bases, and 19 bases lay in between. CDR1 and CDR2 from the germline V gene are SGHTA and FQGNSA. The CDR3 contains 14 residues. The CDR3 reads CASSFDPDNVVQYF. The CDR3 DNA reads TGTGCCAGCAGCTTCGACCCCGACAACGTGGTCCAGTACTTC. The variable domain in full, with the rest retrieved from reference TRBV7-2 and TRBJ2-7, is GAGVSQSPSNKVTEKGKDVELRCDPISGHTALYWYRQSLGQGLEFLIYFQGNSAPDKSGLPSDRFSAERTGGSVSTLTIQRTQQEDSAVYLCASSFDPDNVVQYFGPGTRLTVT.

This sequence joins TRBV2 and TRBJ2-1; 9 bases fit TRBD2. Germline V gene sequence: CDR1 SNHLY, CDR2 FYNNEI. With 1 base clipped from V and 10 bases from J, the junction kept 2 bases outside the gene matches. The CDR3 covers 13 residues. This CDR3 is CASSEGLAGEQFF. The CDR3 region has the DNA TGTGCCAGCAGTGAAGGGCTAGCGGGGGAGCAGTTCTTC.

The genes are TRBV28 and TRBJ2-5; D tentatively fits TRBD1 or TRBD2 (5 bases each). The V end lost 3 bases, the J end lost 5 bases, and 16 bases lay between the germline ends. The CDR3 has 15 amino acids. In germline, CDR1 is MDHEN, CDR2 SYDVKM. The CDR3 is CASSLRGRVGETQYF. In nucleotides, the CDR3 is TGTGCCAGCAGTTTGAGGGGCAGGGTCGGGGAGACCCAGTACTTC.

A few counts support this clone. The chain uses TRBV9 and TRBJ1-1, with 11 bases that match TRBD1. CDR1 is SGDLS and CDR2 is YYNGEE in the germline V gene. V trimming: 3 bases; J trimming: 3 bases; junction bases outside the gene matches: 1. The CDR3 is made up of 14 amino acids. Written as DNA, the CDR3 is TGTGCCAGCAGCGAGGACAGGGGGCACACTGAAGCTTTCTTT. This codes for CASSEDRGHTEAFF.

This chain links TRBV29-1 with TRBJ2-2; 7 nucleotides match TRBD2. V dropped 3 bases and J dropped 5; count of bases not matched to a gene: 6. The CDR3 extends over 14 amino acids. Germline assignment: CDR1 SQVTM and CDR2 ANQGSEA. CDR3 coding DNA: TGCAGCGTTGATTGGGGGAGGGGTACCGGGGAGCTGTTTTTT. This translates into CSVDWGRGTGELFF.

This chain joins TRBV25-1 and TRBJ2-7; a possible D gene is TRBD1 (5 bases). The CDR3 consists of 17 residues. Trimming cost V 6 bases and J 5 bases, with 26 bases left between them. Germline V CDR1 and CDR2: MGHDK, SYGVNS. The CDR3 coding sequence is TGTGCCAGCAGCGGCCCACGCGGCGGACAAGCCCTCCACGAGCAGTACTTC. As protein: CASSGPRGGQALHEQYF.

This chain connects TRBV6-1 to TRBJ2-2; TRBD2 might be the D (7 bases). There are 18 residues in the CDR3. Per germline, CDR1 MNHNS and CDR2 SASEGT. Trimming stripped 3 bases from V and 7 bases from J, with 24 bases between. As DNA, the CDR3 is TGTGCCAGCAGTGATCCCGCGGGGGCAGGTTTCGGGGTCGGGGAGCTGTTTTTT. Protein: CASSDPAGAGFGVGELFF.

The chain combines TRBV6-6 with TRBJ1-1; D is unresolved. The V gene lost 6 bases and the J gene lost 11 bases, with 19 bases spanning the gap. There are 13 residues in the CDR3. From germline, CDR1 is MNHNY and CDR2 SVGAGI (reference sequence). The CDR3 sequence is CASSSLGRVEAFF. In DNA form, the CDR3 reads TGTGCCAGCAGCTCCTTGGGGAGGGTTGAGGCTTTCTTT.

The chain is built from TRBV2 and TRBJ1-4; 9 bases are a match to TRBD1. Germline CDR1 and CDR2: SNHLY and FYNNEI. Losses at the gene ends were 6 bases for V and 0 bases for J; bases not matched to a gene: 8. CDR3 length: 17 amino acids. The CDR3 reads CASRMTGGHATNEKLFF. CDR3 sequence (DNA): TGTGCCAGCAGGATGACAGGGGGACACGCAACTAATGAAAAACTGTTTTTT.

The chain recombines TRBV5-1 with TRBJ2-1, with TRBD1 as a possible D gene (5 bases). The ends were cut back, 1 base at V and 7 bases at J, with 9 bases in the middle. The CDR3 runs to 13 residues. Per germline, CDR1 SGHRS and CDR2 YFSETQ. DNA of the CDR3: TGCGCCAGCAGCTTGCAGGGTATAAATGAGCAGTTCTTC. This codes for CASSLQGINEQFF.

V is TRBV5-8 and J is TRBJ2-7; 7 bases agree with TRBD1. The CDR3 length is 14 residues. J gave up 6 bases and V 0 bases, and 6 bases lay outside the gene matches. In germline, CDR1 is SGHTS, CDR2 YDEGEE. CDR3: CASSLEVAGGEQYF. CDR3 nucleotide sequence: TGTGCCAGCAGCTTGGAGGTGGCAGGGGGCGAGCAGTACTTC. The full variable domain, completed using reference TRBV5-8 and TRBJ2-7, is EAGVTQSPTHLIKTRGQQATLRCSPISGHTSVYWYQQALGLGLQFLLWYDEGEERNRGNFPPRFSGRQFPNYSSELNVNALELEDSALYLCASSLEVAGGEQYFGPGTRLTVT.

CDR3 protein: CASLGIYGQARYYGYTF. In nucleotides, the CDR3 is TGCGCCAGCCTTGGGATTTACGGACAGGCCCGATACTATGGCTACACCTTC. The chain employs TRBV10-1 and TRBJ1-2, with 7 positions matching TRBD1. Trimming at V came to 8 bases and at J to 3 bases, leaving 18 bases not matched to a gene. Germline lookup yields CDR1 WNHNN and CDR2 SYGVQD (reference sequence). The CDR3 runs 17 residues.

Remarks on this clone: Other DNA sequences of this sample code for an identical CDR3. The chain recombines TRBV28 with TRBJ1-2; the D gene is possibly TRBD1 (6 bases). The germline CDR1 and CDR2 sequences are MDHEN and SYDVKM. V lost 6 bases, J lost 5 bases, and 13 bases lay in between. The CDR3 loop spans 13 amino acids. The CDR3 sequence: CASRPGTTYGYTF. The CDR3 DNA reads TGTGCCAGCAGGCCCGGGACAACATATGGCTACACCTTC.